A single sample is the source of the 19 T cell receptor beta chains below, sequenced in a study of shared clonotypes between healthy human individuals. Profiled with immunoSEQ multiplex PCR; TCRdb holds only in-frame clones, not every one. The sample lists about 2 million clones, approximately 94% seen once, with 1% to 1.5% in the top ten. CD8 cells regarded as naive lacked CD45RO, were positively chosen for CCR7, and omitted terminally differentiated effector memory CD45RA+ cells. The sequenced sample consisted of naive CD8+ T cells sorted from blood. The receptors stem from a man between 18 and 35 years old in good health.

V gene TRBV7-9 combines with J gene TRBJ1-6; a weak D match, TRBD1 (6 bases). Germline loops: CDR1 SEHNR, CDR2 FQNEAQ (reference sequence). The CDR3 totals 15 residues. V was clipped by 5 bases and J by 5 bases, with 13 bases between them. CDR3 bases: TGTGCCAGCAGCCTGGGACAAGCAGATAATTCACCCCTCCACTTT. It yields the protein CASSLGQADNSPLHF.

V and J are TRBV4-2 and TRBJ1-1; 7 bases agree with TRBD1. The CDR3 covers 15 residues. V lost 2 bases to trimming and J lost 2 bases; unmatched junction nucleotides: 5. The germline V gene has CDR1 LGHNA and CDR2 YNFKEQ. The CDR3 DNA is TGTGCCAGCAGCCAAATACAGGGGTTTAACACTGAAGCTTTCTTT. Amino acids: CASSQIQGFNTEAFF.

The chain combines TRBV27 with TRBJ2-2; 8 bases align to TRBD1. J gave up 4 bases and V 4 bases, and 11 bases lay outside the gene matches. The CDR3 totals 17 residues. Germline assignment: CDR1 MNHEY and CDR2 SMNVEV (reference sequence). The CDR3 here is CASSSTPTGVGTGELFF. CDR3 sequence (DNA): TGTGCCAGCAGTTCTACCCCGACAGGGGTAGGCACCGGGGAGCTGTTTTTT.

Concerning this clone itself: At the DNA level, this CDR3 is encoded by other sequences in the same sample as well. This chain uses TRBV30 with TRBJ2-7; TRBD2 aligns across 7 bases. The CDR3 sequence is 14 residues long. CDR1 is GTSNPN and CDR2 is SVGIG in the germline V gene (reference sequence). V was clipped by 0 bases and J by 1 base; unmatched bases: 3. Here the CDR3 reads CAWSVLGGSYEQYF. The DNA for the CDR3 is TGTGCCTGGAGTGTACTCGGGGGGTCCTACGAGCAGTACTTC.

The chain joins TRBV27 to TRBJ2-3, with TRBD2 matching over 9 bases. The CDR3 length is 17 residues. Germline-derived CDR1 and CDR2 are MNHEY and SMNVEV (reference sequence). V was clipped by 2 bases and J by 2 bases; unmatched bases: 8. The CDR3 protein is CASSLRLRGGSTDTQYF. The CDR3 DNA reads TGTGCCAGCAGTTTACGTCTGCGGGGGGGATCCACAGATACGCAGTATTTT.

This chain uses TRBV30 with TRBJ2-1; the D call may be TRBD1 or TRBD2 (6 bases each). CDR1 is GTSNPN and CDR2 is SVGIG in the germline V gene (reference sequence). The CDR3 totals 17 residues. V was clipped by 8 bases and J by 5 bases, with 28 bases between them. CDR3 in DNA: TGTGCCCCCCCGGGCTGGCATCGGGGGCAAGGCGACAATGAGCAGTTCTTC. It specifies CAPPGWHRGQGDNEQFF.

The V gene is TRBV2, the J gene TRBJ2-7; 7 bases are shared with TRBD1. The J segment lost 7 bases and the V segment lost 4 bases, leaving 13 bases of the junction unmatched. The germline gives CDR1 SNHLY, CDR2 FYNNEI. The length of the CDR3 is 15 residues. CDR3 coding DNA: TGTGCCAGCAGTGTGCCCCAGGGGGTTACTAATGAGCAGTACTTC. This translates into CASSVPQGVTNEQYF. The variable domain in full, completed from reference TRBV2 and TRBJ2-7, reads EPEVTQTPSHQVTQMGQEVILRCVPISNHLYFYWYRQILGQKVEFLVSFYNNEISEKSEIFDDQFSVERPDGSNFTLKIRSTKLEDSAMYFCASSVPQGVTNEQYFGPGTRLTVT.

The rearrangement links TRBV5-8 to TRBJ2-7; TRBD1 matches at 7 bases. The CDR3 is 14 residues long. The V segment lost 6 bases and the J segment 2 bases; nucleotides outside the gene matches: 8. The germline V gene has CDR1 SGHTS and CDR2 YDEGEE. In nucleotides, the CDR3 is TGTGCCAGCACCCTCGGGGACAGAGCCTACGAGCAGTACTTC. Translating it yields CASTLGDRAYEQYF.

This chain joins TRBV7-2 and TRBJ2-7; unclear D gene. The CDR3 has 15 residues. The germline gives CDR1 SGHTA, CDR2 FQGNSA. V gave up 1 base and J gave up 0 bases, with 10 bases separating them. This CDR3 is CASSLGRLFSYEQYF. In nucleotides, the CDR3 is TGTGCCAGCAGCTTAGGGAGATTGTTCTCCTACGAGCAGTACTTC.

This clone was seen just once. This chain connects TRBV5-6 to TRBJ2-1; D is ambiguous. V shed 1 base and J shed 6 bases, with 5 bases lying between them. Per germline, CDR1 SGHDT and CDR2 YYEEEE. The CDR3 is 12 amino acids. CDR3 loop: CASSLISNEQFF. The CDR3 DNA sequence: TGTGCCAGCAGCTTGATCTCCAATGAGCAGTTCTTC.

The chain employs TRBV6-1 and TRBJ2-7, with TRBD1 matching over 10 bases. From germline, CDR1 is MNHNS and CDR2 SASEGT. The CDR3 has 15 amino acids. V lost 4 bases, J lost 3 bases, and 6 bases stayed unmatched. This CDR3 is CASSVGDRGSYEQYF. The CDR3 region has the DNA TGTGCCAGCAGTGTAGGGGACAGGGGAAGCTACGAGCAGTACTTC.

J is TRBJ2-5 and V is TRBV27; perhaps TRBD2 as D (6 bases). Trimming took off 5 bases at V and 3 bases at J, with 16 bases between the two ends. Germline V gene lookup returns CDR1 MNHEY and CDR2 SMNVEV (reference sequence). The length of the CDR3 is 15 residues. The DNA for the CDR3 is TGTGCCAGCAGTACCTGGGACTTTGGCGAAGAGACCCAGTACTTC. Translating it yields CASSTWDFGEETQYF.

The chain uses TRBV29-1 and TRBJ2-1, with D unclear. The V end was cut by 2 bases, the J end by 7 bases, with 9 bases between. The germline CDR1 and CDR2 sequences are SQVTM and ANQGSEA. This CDR3 has 12 residues. The CDR3 reads CSVEYLGNEQFF. DNA of the CDR3: TGCAGCGTTGAATACCTCGGGAATGAGCAGTTCTTC.

The chain links TRBV6-5 to TRBJ1-1, with TRBD1 as a possible D gene (6 bases). V was shortened by 5 bases and J by 6 bases, with 16 bases between the two germline ends. Germline CDR1 is MNHEY and CDR2 is SVGAGI. The CDR3 spans 14 residues. In DNA form, the CDR3 reads TGTGCCAGCAGTCCCCAAGGGGGAGGGCCTGAAGCTTTCTTT. Its translation: CASSPQGGGPEAFF.

For this clone: Its ends do not fully match the called genes, so a read error is possible. The V gene is TRBV4-1, the J gene TRBJ1-1; D is perhaps TRBD1 (5 bases). This CDR3 has 13 amino acids. Germline lookup yields CDR1 MGHRA and CDR2 YSYEKL. The DNA of the CDR3 is TGCGCCAGCAGCCACGGACGGGGCACTGAAGCTTTCTTC. Translation: CASSHGRGTEAFF.

The J gene is TRBJ2-3, the V gene TRBV18, with TRBD2 matching over 11 bases. CDR1 and CDR2 from the germline V gene are KGHSH and LQKENI. Germline trimming cut 6 bases from V and 2 bases from J; bases unmatched to any gene: 7. This CDR3 has 16 amino acids. The CDR3 here is CASSLASGGSTDTQYF. CDR3 nucleotide sequence: TGTGCCAGCTCGCTCGCTAGCGGGGGGTCCACAGATACGCAGTATTTT.

The genes are TRBV15 and TRBJ2-7; maybe TRBD2 (6 bases). Trimming shortened V by 3 bases and J by 4 bases, and 16 bases separated the two germline ends. This CDR3 is 15 amino acids long. The germline V gene encodes CDR1 LNHNV and CDR2 YYDKDF (reference sequence). The CDR3 region is CATSSSRGGPYEQYF. CDR3 coding DNA: TGTGCCACCAGCAGTTCCCGGGGAGGTCCGTACGAGCAGTACTTC.

This sequence joins TRBV7-2 and TRBJ1-1, with D unclear. Per the germline V gene, CDR1 is SGHTA and CDR2 is FQGNSA. With 5 bases removed from V and 4 bases from J, the gap between germline ends came to 8 bases. The CDR3 contains 12 residues. The CDR3 DNA sequence: TGTGCCAGCAGCCCCCGGGTCACTGAAGCTTTCTTT. Protein sequence: CASSPRVTEAFF.

This clone has just one count. This rearrangement joins TRBV7-6 to TRBJ2-7; D gene ambiguous. V lost 2 bases to trimming and J lost 3 bases, with 14 bases between them. There are 15 residues in the CDR3. Per the germline V gene, CDR1 is SGHVS and CDR2 is FNYEAQ. The CDR3 coding sequence is TGTGCCAGCAGCTTAAATGCCTATAGTGACTACGAGCAGTACTTC. This codes for CASSLNAYSDYEQYF.